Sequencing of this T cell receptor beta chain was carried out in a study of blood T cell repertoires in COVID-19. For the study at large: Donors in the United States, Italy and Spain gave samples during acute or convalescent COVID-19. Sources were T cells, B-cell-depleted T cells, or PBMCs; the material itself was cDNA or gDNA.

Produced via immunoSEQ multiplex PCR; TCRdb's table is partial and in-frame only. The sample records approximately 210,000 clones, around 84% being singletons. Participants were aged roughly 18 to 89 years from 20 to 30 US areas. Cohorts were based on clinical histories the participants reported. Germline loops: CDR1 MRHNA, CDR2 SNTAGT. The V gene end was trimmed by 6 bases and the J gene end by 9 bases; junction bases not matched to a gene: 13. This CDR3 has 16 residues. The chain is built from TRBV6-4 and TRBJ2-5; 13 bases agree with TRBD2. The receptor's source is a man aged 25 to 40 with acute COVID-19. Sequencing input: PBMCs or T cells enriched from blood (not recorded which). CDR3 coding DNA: TGTGCCAGCAGCAAGACCGGGACTAGCGGGGCCGAGGCCCAGTACTTC. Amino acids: CASSKTGTSGAEAQYF.